This TCR beta chain was sequenced during a study of cytomegalovirus exposure and HLA in healthy donors. On the study more broadly: Across some 400 genotyped donors, 81% landed in the Caucasian-associated ancestry cluster.

PCR employed 60 Vbeta and 13 Jbeta primers. The assay was immunoSEQ multiplex PCR, and TCRdb's table has in-frame clones only and misses some. The sample records 130,000 to 150,000 clones, 80% being singletons. Regarding donors, all were healthy bone marrow donors. V lost 1 base, J lost 5 bases, and 4 bases stayed unmatched. CDR1 is SGHTA, CDR2 FQGTGA, per germline. The CDR3 runs 15 residues. The chain couples TRBV7-3 to TRBJ2-1; 8 bases line up with TRBD2. Sequencing was performed on PBMCs. The source is a young man in good health and CMV-seronegative. As DNA, the CDR3 is TGTGCCAGCAGCTTAATTCGGGGGGGGCACAATGAGCAGTTCTTC. Translating gives CASSLIRGGHNEQFF.